The sequence of this T cell receptor (beta chain) was determined in a study of blood T cells in healthy people across ages. The CDR3 contains 15 residues. V dropped 5 bases and J dropped 4 bases, with 17 bases sitting between them. Primers used in a second PCR of about 6 to 11 cycles were a sample-barcoded 5' primer and a J-beta primer mix. Using its own MiXCR run on the 5' RACE reads, TCRdb lists one record per CDR3 protein. The sample has roughly 800,000 distinct CDR3 sequences; about a quarter are singletons. These data also formed part of another study, on T cells of mothers and their children.

The sample was blood. This TCR came from a boy between 10 and 17 years old in good health. This chain connects TRBV12-3 or TRBV12-4 to TRBJ2-5, with a possible D match to TRBD2 (6 bases). The chain's CDR3 is CASSPQRGGRETQYF. CDR3 DNA: TGTGCCAGCAGTCCCCAACGTGGGGGGAGAGAGACCCAGTACTTC.